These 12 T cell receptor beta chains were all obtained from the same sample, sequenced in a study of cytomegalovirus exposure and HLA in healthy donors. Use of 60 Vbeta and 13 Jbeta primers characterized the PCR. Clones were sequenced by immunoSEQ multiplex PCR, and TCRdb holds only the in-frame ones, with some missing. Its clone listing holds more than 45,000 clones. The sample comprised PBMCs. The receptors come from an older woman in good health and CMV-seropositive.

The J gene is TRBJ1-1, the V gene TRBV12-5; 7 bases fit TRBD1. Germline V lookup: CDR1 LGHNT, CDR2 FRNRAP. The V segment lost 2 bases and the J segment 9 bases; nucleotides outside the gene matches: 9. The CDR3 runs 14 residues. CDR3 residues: CASGLFPPGQQAFF. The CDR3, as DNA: TGTGCTAGTGGTTTGTTCCCACCGGGACAGCAAGCTTTCTTT.

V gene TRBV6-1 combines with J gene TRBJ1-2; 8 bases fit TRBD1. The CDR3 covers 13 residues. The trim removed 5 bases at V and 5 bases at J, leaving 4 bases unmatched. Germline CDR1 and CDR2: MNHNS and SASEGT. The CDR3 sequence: CASSPDRGYGYTF. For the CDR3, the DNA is TGTGCCAGCAGTCCAGACAGGGGTTATGGCTACACCTTC.

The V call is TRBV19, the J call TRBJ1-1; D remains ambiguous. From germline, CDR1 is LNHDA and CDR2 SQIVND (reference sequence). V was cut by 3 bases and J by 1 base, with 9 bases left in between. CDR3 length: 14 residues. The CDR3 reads CASSIGLKNTEAFF. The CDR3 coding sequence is TGTGCCAGTAGTATCGGTCTGAAGAACACTGAAGCTTTCTTT.

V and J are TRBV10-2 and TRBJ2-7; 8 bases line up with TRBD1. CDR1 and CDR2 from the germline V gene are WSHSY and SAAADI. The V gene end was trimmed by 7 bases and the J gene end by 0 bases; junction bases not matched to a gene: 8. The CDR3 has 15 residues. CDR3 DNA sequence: TGCGCCAGCACCCCGGGACAGGTTCGCTCCTACGAGCAGTACTTC. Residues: CASTPGQVRSYEQYF.

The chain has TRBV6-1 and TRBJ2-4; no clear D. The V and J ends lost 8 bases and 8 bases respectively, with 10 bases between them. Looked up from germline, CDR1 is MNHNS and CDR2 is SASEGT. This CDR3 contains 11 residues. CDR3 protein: CASGVGDIQYF. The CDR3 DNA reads TGTGCCAGCGGCGTGGGCGACATTCAGTACTTC.

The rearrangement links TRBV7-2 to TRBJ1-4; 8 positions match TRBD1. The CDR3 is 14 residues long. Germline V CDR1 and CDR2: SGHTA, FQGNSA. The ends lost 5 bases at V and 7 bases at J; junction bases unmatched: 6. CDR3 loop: CASSLGTGVEKLFF. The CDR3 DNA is TGTGCCAGCAGCCTCGGGACAGGAGTTGAAAAACTGTTTTTT.

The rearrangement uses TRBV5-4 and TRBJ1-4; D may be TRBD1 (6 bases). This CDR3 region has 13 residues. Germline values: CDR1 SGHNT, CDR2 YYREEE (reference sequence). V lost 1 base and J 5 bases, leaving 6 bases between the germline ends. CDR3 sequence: CASSLTGNEKLFF. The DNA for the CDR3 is TGTGCCAGCAGCTTGACAGGGAATGAAAAACTGTTTTTT.

DNA for the CDR3: TGTGCCAGCAGCTTGGGGGGGGGCCGCTCCTACAATGAGCAGTTCTTC. Its protein is CASSLGGGRSYNEQFF. The chain carries TRBV5-4 and TRBJ2-1; TRBD2 might be the D (7 bases). This CDR3 is 16 amino acids long. V lost 0 bases to trimming and J lost 0 bases, with 10 bases between them. CDR1 and CDR2 from the germline V gene are SGHNT and YYREEE (reference sequence).

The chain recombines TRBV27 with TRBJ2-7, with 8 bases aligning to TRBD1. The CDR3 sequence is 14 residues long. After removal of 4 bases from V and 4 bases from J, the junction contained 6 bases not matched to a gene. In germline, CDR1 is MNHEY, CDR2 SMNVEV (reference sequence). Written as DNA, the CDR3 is TGTGCCAGCAGTTATAGGACAGGGCCTTACGAGCAGTACTTC. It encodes CASSYRTGPYEQYF.

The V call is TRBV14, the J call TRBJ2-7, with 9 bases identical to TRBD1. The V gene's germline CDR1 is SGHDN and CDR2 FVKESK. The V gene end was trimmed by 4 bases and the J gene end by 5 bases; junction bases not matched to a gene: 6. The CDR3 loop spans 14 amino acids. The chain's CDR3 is CASSPRDRDHEQYF. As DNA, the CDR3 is TGTGCCAGCAGCCCCCGGGACAGGGACCACGAGCAGTACTTC.

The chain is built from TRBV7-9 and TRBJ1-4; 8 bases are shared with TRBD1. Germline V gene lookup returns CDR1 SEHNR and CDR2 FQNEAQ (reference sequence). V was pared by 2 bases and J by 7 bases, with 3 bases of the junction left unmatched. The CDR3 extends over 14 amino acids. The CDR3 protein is CASSLNRGSEKLFF. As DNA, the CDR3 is TGTGCCAGCAGCTTAAACAGGGGGAGTGAAAAACTGTTTTTT.

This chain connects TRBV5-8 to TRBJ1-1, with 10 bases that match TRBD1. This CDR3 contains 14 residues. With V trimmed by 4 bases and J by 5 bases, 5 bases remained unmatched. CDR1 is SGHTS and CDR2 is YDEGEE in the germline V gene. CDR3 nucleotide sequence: TGTGCCAGCAGCCGTGACAGGGGGCGGACTGAAGCTTTCTTT. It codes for CASSRDRGRTEAFF.